This record concerns one T cell receptor (beta chain) sequence. Its antigen target is currently unknown. Nothing much larger sits one base from this clone, and base qualities are not available. Between the V and J ends, shortened by 4 bases and 7 bases respectively, the junction contains 22 bases. Taken from cysteine to phenylalanine, the CDR3 has 17 residues. Only the CDR3 region is kept as DNA, spanning 51 bases read in frame from base 1. Sequences MRHNA (CDR1) and SNTAGT (CDR2) are obtained from the germline V gene. Collaborating institutions collected whole blood in K2EDTA tubes following their own protocols. For TCRbeta analysis, collaborator samples were shipped as frozen whole blood, as isolated PBMCs, or as DNA extracted from either sample type. These data come from a study of blood T cell repertoires in COVID-19 (dated by TCRdb to 2018 to 2020). For the study in its entirety: Collaborator samples came from the United States, Italy and Spain and covered acute and convalescent phases of COVID-19. Nearly every sample came with metadata listing a de-identified subject ID, COVID-19 status, age in years and sex. Subjects who had been exposed to COVID-19, were actively infected with it, or had recovered from it provided the deeply sampled blood TCRbeta repertoires that made up the dataset. Where HLA class I and class II types were available, the types were taken from metadata supplied by the sample provider, not from assay-based typing. A freely available public database, intended as a resource for researchers studying the immune response to SARS-CoV-2, is where the repertoires were released. The prospective study material was composed of cDNA or gDNA derived from T cells, B-cell-depleted T cells, or PBMCs. The samples were drawn from the first 160 participants of the ongoing ImmuneRACE study and from more than 1,000 subjects provided by 6 global collaborators. Broader findings and caveats from the paper: The amount of clinical and demographic metadata varied by source and participant and was provided uncurated.

TCRbeta CDR3 regions were amplified from genomic DNA using the immunoSEQ Assay, a bias-controlled multiplex PCR. The study's processing was this. Within the assay, amplification of reference gene primers was used to estimate how many nucleated cells each sample contained. To quantify the absolute abundance of each unique TCRbeta CDR3 rearrangement, sequence reads were collapsed and filtered. For each sample, productive Simpson clonality was calculated by taking the square root of Simpson's diversity index across productive rearrangements. TCRdb holds this immuneACCESS table with in-frame rearrangements only. Some clones are missing; in checked studies, unresolved V genes explain under half, and the rest has no known cause. V and J calls and clone size are given by that table; D and trimming were obtained from the DNA. The sample contains approximately 260,000 clones, around 85% of them found a single time. Jointly, the top ten make up 4% of the sample.

This clonotype originated in a woman between 40 and 50 years old with active or convalescent COVID-19. The sequenced sample consisted of peripheral blood. Recombination joined TRBV6-4 with TRBJ1-4, with TRBD1 tentatively as D gene (6 bases match). At the DNA level, the sequence is TGTGCCAGCAGTGCATACGTCCCATACAGGGTAGGTGAAAAACTGTTTTTT. This encodes CASSAYVPYRVGEKLFF.